This TCR beta chain originates from a study of T cells in Graves' hyperthyroidism and ophthalmopathy. This clonotype was detected a few times. There were TCR beta CDR3 regions amplified from RNA transcripts. Carried out on the TCR CDR3, a first-round RT-PCR used the HTBI primer set. TCRdb reprocessed the multiplex PCR reads with MiXCR, giving one entry per CDR3 protein. The table lists approximately 530,000 distinct CDR3 sequences, around 20% of them singletons, with roughly 47% in the top ten. The receptor's source is a man aged 35 to 55 with Graves' ophthalmopathy. Input material: blood.

CDR3 sequence reads: CASSVRAGGFNEQYF. The CDR3 DNA reads as TGTGCCAGCAGCGTAAGAGCGGGAGGATTTAACGAGCAGTACTTC. This chain uses TRBV11-2 with TRBJ2-7, with 9 bases aligning to TRBD2. Germline values: CDR1 SGHAT, CDR2 FQNNGV. V gave up 5 bases and J gave up 5 bases; unmatched junction bases: 10. CDR3 length: 15 amino acids.